Reported below is one T cell receptor beta chain. Antigen: not known. This specimen belongs to a study of Ad26.COV2.S vaccination and SARS-CoV-2 variants. Study-level points and caveats: Overall T cell responses may have been underestimated by the analyses of TCR breadth and depth.

The length of the CDR3 is 15 residues. The germline CDR1 and CDR2 sequences are KGHDR and SFDVKD. The V gene end was trimmed by 5 bases and the J gene end by 5 bases; junction bases not matched to a gene: 8. Documented treatment: 15 to 20 received Ad26.COV2.S at low or high dose, single or two shots; about 5 received placebo; per-sample allocation not given. After the first vaccine or placebo injection, samples were drawn on day 63. The data were produced by immunoSEQ multiplex PCR, yet TCRdb's version contains in-frame clones alone and is incomplete. The sample has fewer than 800,000 clones, around 89% seen once.

This TCR was recovered from a person between 18 and 65 years old who received the Ad26.COV2.S COVID-19 vaccine or a placebo. The rearrangement joins TRBV24-1 to TRBJ2-7; 10 bases match TRBD1. This sample comprised peripheral blood, obtained in a trial of Ad26.COV2.S vaccine versus placebo. CDR3 coding DNA: TGTGCCACCAGTGCCCACGGGACAGGGGTGAACGAGCAGTACTTC. This gives the protein CATSAHGTGVNEQYF.